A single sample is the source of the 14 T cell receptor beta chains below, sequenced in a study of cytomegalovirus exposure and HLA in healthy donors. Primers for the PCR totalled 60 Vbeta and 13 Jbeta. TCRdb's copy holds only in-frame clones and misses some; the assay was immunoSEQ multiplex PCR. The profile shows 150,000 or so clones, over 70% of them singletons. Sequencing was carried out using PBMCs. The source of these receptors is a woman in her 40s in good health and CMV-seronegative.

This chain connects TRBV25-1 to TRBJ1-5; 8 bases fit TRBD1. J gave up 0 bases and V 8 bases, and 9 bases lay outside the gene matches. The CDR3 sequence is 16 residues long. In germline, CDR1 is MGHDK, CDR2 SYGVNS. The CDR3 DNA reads TGTGCCAGCGCCGGACAGGGCGGGAGTAGCAATCAGCCCCAGCATTTT. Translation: CASAGQGGSSNQPQHF.

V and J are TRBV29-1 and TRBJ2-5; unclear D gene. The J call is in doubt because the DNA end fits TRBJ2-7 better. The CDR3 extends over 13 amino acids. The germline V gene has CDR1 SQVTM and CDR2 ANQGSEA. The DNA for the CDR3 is TGCAGCGTTGAGATGGAGCATACCTACGAGCAGTACTTC. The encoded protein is CSVEMEHTYEQYF.

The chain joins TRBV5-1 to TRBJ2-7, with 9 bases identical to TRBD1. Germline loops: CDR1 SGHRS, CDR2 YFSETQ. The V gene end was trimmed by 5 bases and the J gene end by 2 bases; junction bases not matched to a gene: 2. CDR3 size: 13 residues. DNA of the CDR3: TGCGCCAGCAGGGGGACAGGGACCTACGAGCAGTACTTC. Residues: CASRGTGTYEQYF.

The CDR3 nucleotides are TGTGCCAGCAGTGGACCCGAACTTGGGGCCAATCAGCCCCAGCATTTT. This translates into CASSGPELGANQPQHF. V is TRBV6-1 and J is TRBJ1-5, with D perhaps TRBD1 (5 bases). The V end lost 4 bases, the J end lost 3 bases, and 16 bases lay between the germline ends. Per germline, CDR1 MNHNS and CDR2 SASEGT. The CDR3 runs 16 residues.

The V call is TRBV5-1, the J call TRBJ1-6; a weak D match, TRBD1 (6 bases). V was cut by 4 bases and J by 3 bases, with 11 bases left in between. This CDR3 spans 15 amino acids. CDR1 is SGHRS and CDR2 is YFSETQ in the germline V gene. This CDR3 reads CASSAGQYYNSPLHF. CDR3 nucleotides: TGCGCCAGCAGCGCTGGACAGTACTATAATTCACCCCTCCACTTT.

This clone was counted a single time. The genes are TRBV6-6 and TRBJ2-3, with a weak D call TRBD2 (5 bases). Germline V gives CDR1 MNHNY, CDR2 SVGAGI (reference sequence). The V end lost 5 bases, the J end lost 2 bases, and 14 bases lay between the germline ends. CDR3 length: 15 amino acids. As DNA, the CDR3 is TGTGCCAGCAGTACCCGGGGTAGCGACACAGATACGCAGTATTTT. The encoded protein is CASSTRGSDTDTQYF.

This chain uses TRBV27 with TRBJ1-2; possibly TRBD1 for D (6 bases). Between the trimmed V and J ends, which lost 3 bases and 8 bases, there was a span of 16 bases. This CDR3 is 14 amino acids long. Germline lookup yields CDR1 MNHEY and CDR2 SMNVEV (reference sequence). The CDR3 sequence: CASSFGQGLWGYTF. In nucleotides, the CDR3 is TGTGCCAGCAGTTTTGGGCAGGGGTTATGGGGCTACACCTTC.

This CDR3 is CASSPHRGARNSGISYDEQFF. CDR3 DNA: TGTGCCAGCAGCCCGCATCGGGGGGCCAGAAATAGCGGAATTTCATACGATGAGCAGTTCTTC. This rearrangement joins TRBV7-6 to TRBJ2-1; possibly TRBD2 for D (7 bases). Germline CDR1 is SGHVS and CDR2 is FNYEAQ. The CDR3 runs to 21 residues. Trimming removed 5 bases at V and 8 bases at J, with 37 bases between.

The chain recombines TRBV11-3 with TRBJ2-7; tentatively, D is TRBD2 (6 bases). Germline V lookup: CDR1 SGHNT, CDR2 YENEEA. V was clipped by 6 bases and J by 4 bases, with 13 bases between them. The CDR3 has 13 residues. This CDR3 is CASRLTGGYEQYF. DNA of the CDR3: TGTGCCAGCAGACTAACCGGGGGTTACGAGCAGTACTTC.

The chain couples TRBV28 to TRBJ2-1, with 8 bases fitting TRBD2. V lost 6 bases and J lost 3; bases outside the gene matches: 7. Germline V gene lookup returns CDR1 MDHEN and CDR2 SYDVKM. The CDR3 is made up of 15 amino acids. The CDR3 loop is CASRPTGTSYNEQFF. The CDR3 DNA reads TGTGCCAGCAGACCTACCGGGACTAGCTACAATGAGCAGTTCTTC.

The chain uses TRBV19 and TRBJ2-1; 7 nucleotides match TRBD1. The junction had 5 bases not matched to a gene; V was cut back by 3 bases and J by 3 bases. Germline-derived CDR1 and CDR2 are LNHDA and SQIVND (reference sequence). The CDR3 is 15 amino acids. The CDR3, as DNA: TGTGCCAGTAGTATCGGCCAGGGGGTCTACAATGAGCAGTTCTTC. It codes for CASSIGQGVYNEQFF.

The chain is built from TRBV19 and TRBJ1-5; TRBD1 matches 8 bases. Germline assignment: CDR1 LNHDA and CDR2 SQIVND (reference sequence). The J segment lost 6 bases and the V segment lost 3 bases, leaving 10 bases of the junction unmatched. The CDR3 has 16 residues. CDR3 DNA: TGTGCCAGTAGTATGGGGGACAGGCCTCGGCGTCAGCCCCAGCATTTT. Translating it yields CASSMGDRPRRQPQHF.

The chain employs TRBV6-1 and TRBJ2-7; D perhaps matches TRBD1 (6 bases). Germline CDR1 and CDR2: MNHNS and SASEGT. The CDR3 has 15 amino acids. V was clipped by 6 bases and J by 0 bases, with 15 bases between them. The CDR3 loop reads CASRNSWDTSYEQYF. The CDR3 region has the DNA TGTGCCAGCAGGAACAGTTGGGACACCTCCTACGAGCAGTACTTC.

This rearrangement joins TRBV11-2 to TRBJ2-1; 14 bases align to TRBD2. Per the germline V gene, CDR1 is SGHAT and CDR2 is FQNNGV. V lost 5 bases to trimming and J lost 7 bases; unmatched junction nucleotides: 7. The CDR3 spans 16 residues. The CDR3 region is CASSHGLAGGLNEQFF. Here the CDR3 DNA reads TGTGCCAGCAGCCACGGACTAGCGGGGGGCCTGAATGAGCAGTTCTTC.